Only a few counts were recorded for the clone carrying this T cell receptor (beta chain). The table came from immunoSEQ multiplex PCR; TCRdb's copy has only in-frame clones and leaves some out. Of roughly 72,000 clones listed, just under 95% are singletons. The data are from a study of technical replicates of blood from a few donors. The CDR3 loop spans 17 amino acids. CDR1 and CDR2 (germline): GTSNPN, SVGIG (reference sequence). V shed 2 bases, J shed 0 bases, and the junction held 9 bases outside the gene matches. The origin of this receptor is a human donor in good health. The chain links TRBV30 to TRBJ1-5; 8 bases are a match to TRBD1. Material for sequencing was T cells isolated from PBMCs. The CDR3 DNA is TGTGCCTGGAGTCTAGGACAGGGCTGGTATAGCAATCAGCCCCAGCATTTT. Its protein is CAWSLGQGWYSNQPQHF.